This entry describes one TCR beta chain. These data come from a study of blood T cells in healthy people across ages. With a J-beta primer mix and a sample-barcoded 5' primer, a second PCR ran about 7 to 12 cycles. TCRdb independently ran MiXCR on the 5' RACE reads; one entry per CDR3 protein. This sample carries hundreds of thousands of distinct CDR3 sequences, roughly half of them seen once, and the ten largest clones take roughly 14%. This TCR came from a woman of 80 years or more in good health. Source material: blood.

In nucleotides, the CDR3 is TGTGCCATCAGTGATGCCAGCGGGGCCTCCTACAATGAGCAGTTCTTC. Translating it yields CAISDASGASYNEQFF. The chain uses TRBV10-3 and TRBJ2-1, with 7 positions matching TRBD2. V trimming: 3 bases; J trimming: 0 bases; junction bases outside the gene matches: 5. Germline values: CDR1 ENHRY, CDR2 SYGVKD. The CDR3 contains 16 residues.